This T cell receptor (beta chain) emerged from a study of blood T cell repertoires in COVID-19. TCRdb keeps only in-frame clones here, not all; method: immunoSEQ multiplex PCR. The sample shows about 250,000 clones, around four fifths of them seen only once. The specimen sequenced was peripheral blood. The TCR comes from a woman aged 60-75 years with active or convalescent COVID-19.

The CDR3, as DNA: TGTGCCAGCAGTCGTAAGACGGGACAGGGGACGTTAGATACGCAGTATTTT. This sequence encodes CASSRKTGQGTLDTQYF. V and J are TRBV11-3 and TRBJ2-3; 10 bases are shared with TRBD1. CDR1 and CDR2 (germline): SGHNT, YENEEA. V lost 6 bases, J lost 5 bases, and 14 bases stayed unmatched. This CDR3 contains 17 residues.